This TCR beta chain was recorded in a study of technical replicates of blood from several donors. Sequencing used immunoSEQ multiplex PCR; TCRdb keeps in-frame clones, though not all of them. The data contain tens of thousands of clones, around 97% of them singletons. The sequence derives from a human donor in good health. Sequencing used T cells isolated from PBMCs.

CDR3 residues: CASSKGGISGANVLTF. In DNA form, the CDR3 reads TGTGCCAGCAGCAAGGGGGGGATCTCTGGGGCCAACGTCCTGACTTTC. The chain couples TRBV6-6 to TRBJ2-6; tentatively, D is TRBD2 (7 bases). Trimming removed 6 bases from V and 0 bases from J, with 12 bases in between. From germline, CDR1 is MNHNY and CDR2 SVGAGI (reference sequence). This CDR3 region has 16 residues.